Each of the 8 T cell receptor beta chains below was sequenced from the same sample in a study of T cell clonality in common variable immunodeficiency. Produced via immunoSEQ multiplex PCR; TCRdb's table is partial and in-frame only. The sample includes approximately 60,000 clones, none of them occurring once. Specimen: peripheral blood mononuclear cells. The receptors come from a person between 18 and 75 years old in good health.

This clone turned up a few times. The CDR3 protein is CAWSSPSTDYTF. The CDR3 bases that were read are TGTGCCTGGAGCTCACCTAGCACTGAC. This rearrangement joins TRBV30 to TRBJ1-2; D is uncertain. The sequenced fragment ends 3 residues before the CDR3 boundary, so the rest is inferred from the germline J gene. Germline assignment: CDR1 GTSNPN and CDR2 SVGIG (reference sequence). CDR3 length: 12 residues.

This clone has ten or more counts. CDR3 amino acids: CASTQGQRPEAFF. The DNA read from the CDR3 is TGTGCCAGCACCCAAGGACAGCGCCCTGAA. The rearrangement joins TRBV6-2 or TRBV6-3 to TRBJ1-1, with D perhaps matching TRBD1 (6 bases). The CDR3 end lies 3 residues beyond the end of the read and is filled in from the germline J gene. V was shortened by 7 bases and J by 6 bases, with 15 bases between the two germline ends. Looked up from germline, CDR1 is MNHEY and CDR2 is SVGEGT. CDR3 length equals 13 residues.

This clone occurred many times. The sequence runs out 3 residues before the end of the CDR3; the remainder is reconstructed from the germline J gene. V usage is TRBV19 and J usage is TRBJ1-1; the D gene is possibly TRBD1 (5 bases). The CDR3 covers 12 residues. Germline loops: CDR1 LNHDA, CDR2 SQIVND (reference sequence). V lost 8 bases and J 2 bases, leaving 9 bases between the germline ends. CDR3 DNA (partial): TGTGCCAGTCAAAGGGGAAACACTGAA. It is translated as CASQRGNTE. The full CDR3 protein is CASQRGNTEAFF.

This clone has ten or more counts. From the germline J gene comes the end of the CDR3, since the read stops 3 residues before it. The rearrangement joins TRBV30 to TRBJ1-6; D possibly corresponds to TRBD1 (6 bases). V dropped 5 bases and J dropped 7 bases, with 12 bases sitting between them. The CDR3 is 13 residues long. Germline loops: CDR1 GTSNPN, CDR2 SVGIG (reference sequence). CDR3: CAWQQGYNSPLHF. The DNA read from the CDR3 is TGTGCCTGGCAACAGGGATACAATTCACCC.

This clone occurred a few times. The read terminates 3 residues ahead of where the CDR3 ends, so the germline J gene completes it. The chain joins TRBV18 to TRBJ2-1; no reliable D call. The CDR3 is 14 residues long. Germline CDR1 reads KGHSH; CDR2 reads LQKENI. V was pared by 3 bases and J by 5 bases, with 11 bases between. The CDR3 is CASSPQAKDNEQFF. The DNA read from the CDR3 is TGTGCCAGCTCACCTCAAGCAAAAGACAATGAG.

At least ten counts were recorded for this clone. The read ends 3 residues shy of where the CDR3 ends; the end is completed using the germline J gene. The chain combines TRBV19 with TRBJ2-1; D ambiguous. Trimming took 2 bases from V and 6 from J, leaving 5 bases between them. Germline assignment: CDR1 LNHDA and CDR2 SQIVND (reference sequence). This CDR3 comprises 12 residues. CDR3 DNA (partial): TGTGCCAGTAGTATATCAGTCAATGAG. Translating it yields CASSISVNE. The CDR3, in full, reads CASSISVNEQFF.

This clone was picked up many times. The CDR3 end lies 3 residues beyond the end of the read and is filled in from the germline J gene. The gene calls are TRBV14 and TRBJ1-1; a possible D gene is TRBD1 (5 bases). Germline V gene data show CDR1 as SGHDN and CDR2 as FVKESK. This CDR3 has 14 amino acids. Trimming removed 5 bases from V and 1 base from J, with 11 bases in between. CDR3: CASSRGAKNTEAFF. The sequenced CDR3 bases are TGTGCCAGCAGCAGGGGCGCGAAGAACACTGAA.

This clone showed up many times. The read falls 3 residues short of the CDR3 end, and the missing part is taken from the germline J gene. V is TRBV29-1 and J is TRBJ1-3; D ambiguous. CDR3 size: 12 residues. The germline V gene encodes CDR1 SQVTM and CDR2 ANQGSEA. Trimming left V 4 bases short and J 1 base short, with 5 bases between. The sequenced part of the CDR3 DNA is TGCAGCGTTGTACATTCTGGAAACACC. It is translated as CSVVHSGNT. The entire CDR3 protein is CSVVHSGNTIYF. Based on the CDR3 plus reference TRBV29-1 and TRBJ1-3, the full variable domain is SAVISQKPSRDICQRGTSLTIQCQVDSQVTMMFWYRQQPGQSLTLIATANQGSEATYESGFVIDKFPISRPNLTFSTLTVSNMSPEDSSIYLCSVVHSGNTIYFGEGSWLTVV.